The rows below give T cell receptor beta chains drawn from one sample of a study of regulatory T cells in long-lasting Graves disease. MiXCR, applied by TCRdb to the multiplex PCR reads, yields one record per CDR3 protein. Here the sample spans about 400,000 distinct CDR3 sequences, around 20% being singletons. The sequencing here drew on peripheral blood mononuclear cells (PBMCs), taken when the disease was refractory, from a patient treated with antithyroid drugs. These receptors came from a female donor with Graves disease. Each CDR3 is given with its conserved first and last residue. A D gene is named only where the DNA matches it firmly. Expanded clones get a size class; other rows say once, few or many, or leave the size out.

cdr3_length: 15; v_call: TRBV28; j_call: TRBJ2-7; d_call: TRBD1; clone_size: few; cdr3_nt: TGTGCCAGCCGGGACAGGGGGGCCTTCTCCTACGAGCAGTACTTC; cdr3_aa: CASRDRGAFSYEQYF
cdr3_length: 14; v_call: TRBV6-4; j_call: TRBJ2-7; d_call: TRBD1; clone_size: -; cdr3_nt: TGTGCCAGCAGTGACTATGGACAGGGCTACGAGCAGTACTTC; cdr3_aa: CASSDYGQGYEQYF
cdr3_length: 12; v_call: TRBV30; j_call: TRBJ1-1; d_call: -; clone_size: few; cdr3_nt: TGTGCCTGGAGTTCCCAGGGAATTGAAGCTTTCTTT; cdr3_aa: CAWSSQGIEAFF
cdr3_length: 14; v_call: TRBV20-1; j_call: TRBJ1-1; d_call: -; clone_size: few; cdr3_nt: TGCAGTGCTAGTGGCGGCAGCTTGAACACTGAAGCTTTCTTT; cdr3_aa: CSASGGSLNTEAFF
cdr3_length: 14; v_call: TRBV7-6; j_call: TRBJ2-7; d_call: -; clone_size: -; cdr3_nt: TGTGCCAGCAGCTCTGCGACTGGATCCTACGAGCAGTACTTC; cdr3_aa: CASSSATGSYEQYF
cdr3_length: 16; v_call: TRBV6-1; j_call: TRBJ2-7; d_call: -; clone_size: -; cdr3_nt: TGTGCCAGCAGCCCGCTGAGCCCGGGCCTATCCTACGAGCAGTACTTC; cdr3_aa: CASSPLSPGLSYEQYF
cdr3_length: 14; v_call: TRBV2; j_call: TRBJ2-4; d_call: -; clone_size: many; cdr3_nt: TGTGCCAGCAGTGAAGAGCACCACAAAAACATTCAGTACTTC; cdr3_aa: CASSEEHHKNIQYF
cdr3_length: 13; v_call: TRBV12-3/TRBV12-4; j_call: TRBJ2-5; d_call: -; clone_size: many; cdr3_nt: TGTGCCAGCAGTCTTACCGAACGAGAGACCCAGTACTTC; cdr3_aa: CASSLTERETQYF
cdr3_length: 16; v_call: TRBV12-3/TRBV12-4; j_call: TRBJ2-3; d_call: -; clone_size: -; cdr3_nt: TGTGCCAGCAGTTATGCCGGGGACTTCCCCACAGATACGCAGTATTTT; cdr3_aa: CASSYAGDFPTDTQYF
cdr3_length: 13; v_call: TRBV12-3/TRBV12-4; j_call: TRBJ2-3; d_call: -; clone_size: many; cdr3_nt: TGTGCCAGCAGTTTATTGGCCGGGGATACGCAGTATTTT; cdr3_aa: CASSLLAGDTQYF
cdr3_length: 14; v_call: TRBV12-3/TRBV12-4; j_call: TRBJ1-2; d_call: -; clone_size: many; cdr3_nt: TGTGCCAGCAGTTTTAAGGGACGGAGCTATGGCTACACCTTC; cdr3_aa: CASSFKGRSYGYTF
cdr3_length: 12; v_call: TRBV29-1; j_call: TRBJ2-5; d_call: TRBD2; clone_size: -; cdr3_nt: TGCAGCGTTGAAGGGGAGGGAGAGACCCAGTACTTC; cdr3_aa: CSVEGEGETQYF
cdr3_length: 15; v_call: TRBV19; j_call: TRBJ2-7; d_call: -; clone_size: few; cdr3_nt: TGTGCCAGTAGTTCGACGGTTGCAGGCTCCTACGAGCAGTACTTC; cdr3_aa: CASSSTVAGSYEQYF
cdr3_length: 10; v_call: TRBV7-2; j_call: TRBJ2-1; d_call: -; clone_size: -; cdr3_nt: TGTGCCAGCAGCTTCGGTGAGCAGTTCTTC; cdr3_aa: CASSFGEQFF
cdr3_length: 16; v_call: TRBV7-2; j_call: TRBJ1-1; d_call: TRBD1; clone_size: -; cdr3_nt: TGTGCCAGCAGCTTATTACAGGGGGCGACGGGCACTGAAGCTTTCTTT; cdr3_aa: CASSLLQGATGTEAFF
cdr3_length: 16; v_call: TRBV18; j_call: TRBJ2-7; d_call: TRBD1; clone_size: -; cdr3_nt: TGTGCCAGCTCACCACCGACTGGACAGGGTCTGGGGGAGCAGTACTTC; cdr3_aa: CASSPPTGQGLGEQYF
cdr3_length: 14; v_call: TRBV6-1; j_call: TRBJ1-2; d_call: -; clone_size: many; cdr3_nt: TGTGCCAGCAGTACCCACAGGCCAAGCTATGGCTACACCTTC; cdr3_aa: CASSTHRPSYGYTF
cdr3_length: 13; v_call: TRBV3-1; j_call: TRBJ1-5; d_call: -; clone_size: few; cdr3_nt: TGTGCCAGCAGCCAAGAGTCGTATCAGCCCCAGCATTTT; cdr3_aa: CASSQESYQPQHF
cdr3_length: 15; v_call: TRBV29-1; j_call: TRBJ1-1; d_call: TRBD1; clone_size: -; cdr3_nt: TGCAGCGTTGTGGAACCACAGGGGAGCGGCACTGAAGCTTTCTTT; cdr3_aa: CSVVEPQGSGTEAFF
cdr3_length: 14; v_call: TRBV10-2; j_call: TRBJ2-7; d_call: -; clone_size: -; cdr3_nt: TGCGCCAGCGAGGCCTTGGTGTTCCCGGGCGAGCAGTACTTC; cdr3_aa: CASEALVFPGEQYF
cdr3_length: 15; v_call: TRBV28; j_call: TRBJ2-5; d_call: -; clone_size: many; cdr3_nt: TGTGCCAGCAGTTCAGAGGACCTTGTACGTGGGACCCAGTACTTC; cdr3_aa: CASSSEDLVRGTQYF
cdr3_length: 16; v_call: TRBV6-2/TRBV6-3; j_call: TRBJ1-5; d_call: -; clone_size: -; cdr3_nt: TGTGCCAGCACCGAATCGTCGGGTTATAGCAATCAGCCCCAGCATTTT; cdr3_aa: CASTESSGYSNQPQHF
cdr3_length: 15; v_call: TRBV6-1; j_call: TRBJ2-7; d_call: -; clone_size: -; cdr3_nt: TGTGCCAGCAGTGAATGGGATGGATACTCCTACGAGCAGTACTTC; cdr3_aa: CASSEWDGYSYEQYF
cdr3_length: 13; v_call: TRBV10-3; j_call: TRBJ1-6; d_call: -; clone_size: many; cdr3_nt: TGTGCCATCAGTGAGGAAATTACTTCACCCCTCCACTTT; cdr3_aa: CAISEEITSPLHF
cdr3_length: 16; v_call: TRBV28; j_call: TRBJ2-5; d_call: TRBD2; clone_size: many; cdr3_nt: TGTGCCAGCAGTTCCCTTACTAGCGGGCCGCAAGAGACCCAGTACTTC; cdr3_aa: CASSSLTSGPQETQYF
cdr3_length: 13; v_call: TRBV10-2; j_call: TRBJ1-5; d_call: TRBD1; clone_size: few; cdr3_nt: TGCGCCAGCATGACAGGGGGCAATCAGCCCCAGCATTTT; cdr3_aa: CASMTGGNQPQHF
cdr3_length: 12; v_call: TRBV9; j_call: TRBJ1-1; d_call: -; clone_size: -; cdr3_nt: TGTGCCAGCAGCGTCATGGACAGTGAAGCTTTCTTT; cdr3_aa: CASSVMDSEAFF
cdr3_length: 15; v_call: TRBV12-3/TRBV12-4; j_call: TRBJ2-7; d_call: -; clone_size: many; cdr3_nt: TGTGCCAGCAGTCACATCCAACGAGCCTACTACGAGCAGTACTTC; cdr3_aa: CASSHIQRAYYEQYF
cdr3_length: 17; v_call: TRBV28; j_call: TRBJ2-2; d_call: -; clone_size: many; cdr3_nt: TGTGCCAGCAGTCCGAGACAGGTCCGTTTTAACACCGGGGAGCTGTTTTTT; cdr3_aa: CASSPRQVRFNTGELFF
cdr3_length: 15; v_call: TRBV20-1; j_call: TRBJ2-7; d_call: TRBD1; clone_size: many; cdr3_nt: TGCAGTGCTAGATCCCGTCCGGGACAGCTCTACGAGCAGTACTTC; cdr3_aa: CSARSRPGQLYEQYF
cdr3_length: 19; v_call: TRBV7-9; j_call: TRBJ2-5; d_call: TRBD2; clone_size: few; cdr3_nt: TGTGCCAGCAGCCGTGGACTGGCGGGAGGGCCGATCGTCCAAGAGACCCAGTACTTC; cdr3_aa: CASSRGLAGGPIVQETQYF
cdr3_length: 15; v_call: TRBV27; j_call: TRBJ2-5; d_call: TRBD2; clone_size: many; cdr3_nt: TGTGCCAGCAGTAAACTAGCGGGAGGGGTAGAGACCCAGTACTTC; cdr3_aa: CASSKLAGGVETQYF
cdr3_length: 15; v_call: TRBV13; j_call: TRBJ2-7; d_call: TRBD2; clone_size: -; cdr3_nt: TGTGCCAGCAGCTCGAGGGGACTAGCGGATGTCGAGCAGTACTTC; cdr3_aa: CASSSRGLADVEQYF
cdr3_length: 15; v_call: TRBV30; j_call: TRBJ2-5; d_call: -; clone_size: few; cdr3_nt: TGTGCCTGGAGTGTAGATCCCCATAGTGGTGAGACCCAGTACTTC; cdr3_aa: CAWSVDPHSGETQYF
cdr3_length: 14; v_call: TRBV7-9; j_call: TRBJ1-1; d_call: -; clone_size: -; cdr3_nt: TGTGCCAGCAGCCCCCCTTTGGAGGCTCGATGGGCTTTCTTT; cdr3_aa: CASSPPLEARWAFF
cdr3_length: 16; v_call: TRBV19; j_call: TRBJ1-5; d_call: -; clone_size: -; cdr3_nt: TGTGCCAGTAGCTCACCCCCCGGGGCGGTGAATCAGCCCCAGCATTTT; cdr3_aa: CASSSPPGAVNQPQHF
cdr3_length: 15; v_call: TRBV6-2/TRBV6-3; j_call: TRBJ2-7; d_call: TRBD2; clone_size: -; cdr3_nt: TGTGCCAGCAGAGAACTCCTAGCGGCCATCTACGAGCAGTACTTC; cdr3_aa: CASRELLAAIYEQYF
cdr3_length: 16; v_call: TRBV11-2; j_call: TRBJ2-3; d_call: -; clone_size: -; cdr3_nt: TGTGCCAGCGGCGGCGGACCATTTTTCGACACAGATACGCAGTATTTT; cdr3_aa: CASGGGPFFDTDTQYF
cdr3_length: 15; v_call: TRBV28; j_call: TRBJ1-5; d_call: TRBD1; clone_size: -; cdr3_nt: TGTGCCAGCAGTTCCCCGGGACAGGGGATTCAGCCCCAGCATTTT; cdr3_aa: CASSSPGQGIQPQHF
cdr3_length: 13; v_call: TRBV20-1; j_call: TRBJ1-1; d_call: -; clone_size: few; cdr3_nt: TGCAGTGCTAGAGTTCGGGAGAACACTGAAGCTTTCTTT; cdr3_aa: CSARVRENTEAFF
cdr3_length: 15; v_call: TRBV18; j_call: TRBJ2-7; d_call: -; clone_size: -; cdr3_nt: TGTGCCAGCTCACCACCGGTCAGAAGCTCCTACGAGCAGTACTTC; cdr3_aa: CASSPPVRSSYEQYF
cdr3_length: 12; v_call: TRBV28; j_call: TRBJ1-5; d_call: -; clone_size: many; cdr3_nt: TGTGCCAGCAGCTTACCTTATCAGCCCCAGCATTTT; cdr3_aa: CASSLPYQPQHF
cdr3_length: 13; v_call: TRBV20-1; j_call: TRBJ1-2; d_call: -; clone_size: -; cdr3_nt: TGCAGTGCTAGAGATGGGGCTTCCTATGGCTACACCTTC; cdr3_aa: CSARDGASYGYTF
cdr3_length: 14; v_call: TRBV18; j_call: TRBJ1-5; d_call: -; clone_size: -; cdr3_nt: TGTGCCAGCTCACCCGGGAATAGCAATCAGCCCCAGCATTTT; cdr3_aa: CASSPGNSNQPQHF
cdr3_length: 14; v_call: TRBV27; j_call: TRBJ2-7; d_call: -; clone_size: many; cdr3_nt: TGTGCCAGCAGTCCCAACCCTAGGGGTTACGAGCAGTACTTC; cdr3_aa: CASSPNPRGYEQYF
cdr3_length: 14; v_call: TRBV30; j_call: TRBJ1-5; d_call: -; clone_size: -; cdr3_nt: TGTGCCTGGAGTGTACCTGCCCCGAATCAGCCCCAGCATTTT; cdr3_aa: CAWSVPAPNQPQHF
cdr3_length: 12; v_call: TRBV20-1; j_call: TRBJ1-2; d_call: TRBD1; clone_size: many; cdr3_nt: TGCAGTGCAAGCGACAGGGTCGGGGGCTACACCTTC; cdr3_aa: CSASDRVGGYTF
cdr3_length: 13; v_call: TRBV12-3/TRBV12-4; j_call: TRBJ2-7; d_call: TRBD2; clone_size: many; cdr3_nt: TGTGCCAGCAGTAAGAGCGGGAGTCGCGAGCAGTACTTC; cdr3_aa: CASSKSGSREQYF
cdr3_length: 11; v_call: TRBV2; j_call: TRBJ2-5; d_call: -; clone_size: many; cdr3_nt: TGTGCCAGCCATGAGGAAGAGACCCAGTACTTC; cdr3_aa: CASHEEETQYF
cdr3_length: 14; v_call: TRBV9; j_call: TRBJ2-5; d_call: -; clone_size: many; cdr3_nt: TGTGCCAGCAGCGTTATGGGGGGCAAAGAGACCCAGTACTTC; cdr3_aa: CASSVMGGKETQYF
cdr3_length: 13; v_call: TRBV12-3/TRBV12-4; j_call: TRBJ2-2; d_call: -; clone_size: few; cdr3_nt: TGTGCCAGCAGTTTCTTCGGGTCCGGGGAGCTGTTTTTT; cdr3_aa: CASSFFGSGELFF
cdr3_length: 11; v_call: TRBV2; j_call: TRBJ2-7; d_call: -; clone_size: many; cdr3_nt: TGTGCCAGCAGTGGAGGGGTCGAGCAGTACTTC; cdr3_aa: CASSGGVEQYF
cdr3_length: 13; v_call: TRBV28; j_call: TRBJ1-2; d_call: -; clone_size: many; cdr3_nt: TGTGCCACCCCAACCAGTGAAGATTATGGCTACACCTTC; cdr3_aa: CATPTSEDYGYTF